The 24 T cell receptor beta chains below come from one sample, sequenced in a study of cytomegalovirus exposure and HLA in healthy donors. Both 60 Vbeta primers and 13 Jbeta primers went into the PCR. Assay used: immunoSEQ multiplex PCR; TCRdb lists only in-frame clones, some missing. This table holds some 130,000 clones, around 77% found once. Source material: PBMCs. These TCRs come from a man between 18 and 35 years old in good health and CMV-seronegative.

The rearrangement uses TRBV6-5 and TRBJ2-5; TRBD2 aligns across 11 bases. CDR1 and CDR2 (germline): MNHEY, SVGAGI. The V and J ends lost 3 bases and 5 bases, in that order; junction bases with no gene match: 8. The length of the CDR3 is 16 residues. CDR3 nucleotides: TGTGCCAGCAGTTATTCTAGCGGGGGGCGGGGGGAGACCCAGTACTTC. Amino acid sequence: CASSYSSGGRGETQYF.

The V gene is TRBV27, the J gene TRBJ2-5; 8 bases are shared with TRBD1. The CDR3 has 14 amino acids. After removal of 0 bases from V and 5 bases from J, the junction contained 2 bases not matched to a gene. Looked up from germline, CDR1 is MNHEY and CDR2 is SMNVEV (reference sequence). DNA of the CDR3: TGTGCCAGCAGTTTATCGCGACAGGGGGAGACCCAGTACTTC. It translates to CASSLSRQGETQYF.

The chain recombines TRBV7-9 with TRBJ2-1; a weak D match, TRBD2 (6 bases). Trimming stripped 7 bases from V and 10 bases from J, with 20 bases between. The CDR3 has 14 residues. Per the germline V gene, CDR1 is SEHNR and CDR2 is FQNEAQ (reference sequence). CDR3: CASTLAGTAGEQFF. The CDR3 DNA reads TGTGCCAGCACCTTGGCGGGGACGGCCGGGGAGCAGTTCTTC.

The gene calls are TRBV7-9 and TRBJ1-5, with TRBD1 matching 8 bases. V was pared by 5 bases and J by 2 bases, with 2 bases of the junction left unmatched. This CDR3 has 14 residues. The germline gives CDR1 SEHNR, CDR2 FQNEAQ (reference sequence). The chain's CDR3 is CASSMTGGNQPQHF. The CDR3 DNA reads as TGTGCCAGCAGCATGACAGGGGGCAATCAGCCCCAGCATTTT. Together with reference TRBV7-9 and TRBJ1-5, the CDR3 gives the full variable domain: DTGVSQNPRHKITKRGQNVTFRCDPISEHNRLYWYRQTLGQGPEFLTYFQNEAQLEKSRLLSDRFSAERPKGSFSTLEIQRTEQGDSAMYLCASSMTGGNQPQHFGDGTRLSIL.

This clone occurred a few times. The chain carries TRBV7-8 and TRBJ1-5; no firm D call. Trimming took 2 bases from V and 6 from J, leaving 11 bases between them. CDR1 is SGHVS, CDR2 FQNEAQ, per germline. The CDR3 is made up of 14 amino acids. In DNA form, the CDR3 reads TGTGCCAGCAGCTTATTCAGTGGTGGTCAGCCCCAGCATTTT. Protein: CASSLFSGGQPQHF. The full variable domain, its missing parts supplied by reference TRBV7-8 and TRBJ1-5, is GAGVSQSPRYKVAKRGQDVALRCDPISGHVSLFWYQQALGQGPEFLTYFQNEAQLDKSGLPSDRFFAERPEGSVSTLKIQRTQQEDSAVYLCASSLFSGGQPQHFGDGTRLSIL.

The chain uses TRBV9 and TRBJ2-1, with 7 bases identical to TRBD1. The CDR3 has 15 residues. Germline V gene data show CDR1 as SGDLS and CDR2 as YYNGEE. V was pared by 3 bases and J by 5 bases, with 8 bases of the junction left unmatched. For the CDR3, the DNA is TGTGCCAGCAGCGCGTACTGGGACAGCAACAATGAGCAGTTCTTC. Amino acid sequence: CASSAYWDSNNEQFF. Full variable domain (missing parts from reference TRBV9 and TRBJ2-1): DSGVTQTPKHLITATGQRVTLRCSPRSGDLSVYWYQQSLDQGLQFLIQYYNGEERAKGNILERFSAQQFPDLHSELNLSSLELGDSALYFCASSAYWDSNNEQFFGPGTRLTVL.

Details on this clone: Other DNA sequences in this specimen translate into the identical CDR3. The chain is built from TRBV15 and TRBJ1-3, with 9 bases that match TRBD1. The CDR3 runs 16 residues. Germline-derived CDR1 and CDR2 are LNHNV and YYDKDF (reference sequence). With V trimmed by 6 bases and J by 5 bases, 11 bases remained unmatched. CDR3 sequence reads: CATSSPGQGSRNTIYF. CDR3 bases: TGTGCCACCAGTTCCCCGGGACAGGGTTCAAGAAACACCATATATTTT.

V and J are TRBV7-6 and TRBJ2-5, with a tentative D call TRBD1 (6 bases). V lost 8 bases to trimming and J lost 2 bases, with 18 bases between them. Germline CDR1 is SGHVS and CDR2 is FNYEAQ. The CDR3 totals 15 residues. The CDR3 loop reads CASQETGPLQETQYF. The CDR3 region has the DNA TGTGCCAGCCAGGAGACAGGACCCTTACAAGAGACCCAGTACTTC.

The V and J genes are TRBV6-6 and TRBJ1-5, with D maybe TRBD1 (5 bases). This CDR3 has 15 residues. CDR1 is MNHNY and CDR2 is SVGAGI in the germline V gene (reference sequence). The V and J ends lost 5 bases and 0 bases respectively, with 11 bases between them. The CDR3, as DNA: TGTGCCAGCAGTAGACGGAGGGGTAGCAATCAGCCCCAGCATTTT. It is translated as CASSRRRGSNQPQHF.

The CDR3 coding sequence is TGTGCCAGCAGCCAAGATCGCGAGGGGGAGCTGTTTTTT. The encoded protein is CASSQDREGELFF. The chain combines TRBV4-2 with TRBJ2-2; D is ambiguous. Germline CDR1 LGHNA, CDR2 YNFKEQ. The CDR3 totals 13 residues. Trimming stripped 0 bases from V and 8 bases from J, with 7 bases between.

Only a few counts were recorded for this clone. The chain recombines TRBV6-1 with TRBJ1-2; TRBD1 matches at 9 bases. Germline V gives CDR1 MNHNS, CDR2 SASEGT. V dropped 6 bases and J dropped 8; count of bases not matched to a gene: 7. The CDR3 is 13 residues long. This CDR3 is CASREQGAGGYTF. CDR3 nucleotide sequence: TGTGCCAGCAGGGAACAGGGGGCCGGGGGCTACACCTTC.

J is TRBJ1-2 and V is TRBV4-3, with D possibly matching TRBD1 (5 bases). V shed 0 bases and J shed 2 bases, with 10 bases lying between them. This CDR3 is 15 amino acids long. Germline-derived CDR1 and CDR2 are LGHNA and YSLEER. DNA of the CDR3: TGCGCCAGCAGCCAAGATCGGCAGGGCAACTATGGCTACACCTTC. This encodes CASSQDRQGNYGYTF.

This clone was counted between two and nine times. The chain joins TRBV5-1 to TRBJ2-3; 9 bases map to TRBD1. CDR1 and CDR2 (germline): SGHRS, YFSETQ. The CDR3 runs 14 residues. V lost 5 bases, J lost 5 bases, and 6 bases stayed unmatched. The CDR3 reads CASRYRGQGDTQYF. The CDR3 bases are TGCGCCAGCAGGTACAGGGGGCAGGGAGATACGCAGTATTTT.

The chain carries TRBV14 and TRBJ1-5; perhaps TRBD1 as D (5 bases). V lost 8 bases and J 0 bases, leaving 11 bases between the germline ends. This CDR3 is built from 14 residues. Per the germline V gene, CDR1 is SGHDN and CDR2 is FVKESK. The CDR3 DNA reads as TGTGCCAGCCGGGGGGGATATAGCAATCAGCCCCAGCATTTT. This translates into CASRGGYSNQPQHF.

This clone was counted only a few times. The gene calls are TRBV7-6 and TRBJ2-5; 10 nucleotides match TRBD1. Germline loops: CDR1 SGHVS, CDR2 FNYEAQ. This CDR3 has 15 residues. Trimming removed 5 bases from V and 5 bases from J; junction bases left unmatched: 8. The CDR3 loop is CASSPGTGARETQYF. CDR3 sequence (DNA): TGTGCCAGCAGCCCGGGGACAGGGGCCCGGGAGACCCAGTACTTC.

The J gene is TRBJ1-4, the V gene TRBV7-6, with D possibly being TRBD1 (5 bases). The CDR3 spans 14 residues. V was shortened by 1 base and J by 6 bases, with 9 bases between the two germline ends. Germline V gives CDR1 SGHVS, CDR2 FNYEAQ. The CDR3 region is CASSLGQGDEKLFF. DNA of the CDR3: TGTGCCAGCAGCTTAGGGCAGGGCGATGAAAAACTGTTTTTT.

The chain links TRBV5-5 to TRBJ1-2, with D perhaps matching TRBD1 (6 bases). The CDR3 contains 16 residues. V lost 0 bases and J lost 2, with 14 bases in between. CDR1 and CDR2 (germline): SGHKS, YYEKEE (reference sequence). CDR3 in amino acids: CASSLGAGEWNYGYTF. The DNA of the CDR3 is TGTGCCAGCAGCTTGGGGGCAGGGGAATGGAACTATGGCTACACCTTC.

This clone was recorded many times. CDR3 bases: TGTGCCAGCAGCTGGACAGGGAACGGCGAGCAGTACTTC. This codes for CASSWTGNGEQYF. The V call is TRBV7-2, the J call TRBJ2-7; the match to TRBD1 covers 8 bases. V was pared by 4 bases and J by 6 bases, with 5 bases of the junction left unmatched. CDR1 is SGHTA and CDR2 is FQGNSA in the germline V gene. This CDR3 is built from 13 residues. Combining the CDR3 with reference TRBV7-2 and TRBJ2-7 gives the whole variable domain GAGVSQSPSNKVTEKGKDVELRCDPISGHTALYWYRQSLGQGLEFLIYFQGNSAPDKSGLPSDRFSAERTGGSVSTLTIQRTQQEDSAVYLCASSWTGNGEQYFGPGTRLTVT.

This clone was observed a single time. The rearrangement links TRBV19 to TRBJ2-2; no definite D call. CDR1 is LNHDA, CDR2 SQIVND, per germline (reference sequence). The CDR3 sequence is 14 residues long. The V and J ends lost 4 bases and 5 bases respectively, with 11 bases between them. For the CDR3, the DNA is TGTGCCAGTAGTACAAACAGAAAGACCGGGGAGCTGTTTTTT. Translating gives CASSTNRKTGELFF.

V is TRBV7-2 and J is TRBJ1-1, with TRBD1 matching 9 bases. The V gene's germline CDR1 is SGHTA and CDR2 FQGNSA. This CDR3 region has 14 residues. J lost 5 bases, V lost 4 bases, and 5 bases had no gene match. The DNA for the CDR3 is TGTGCCAGCAGCTCACAGGGGGCGAGTACTGAAGCTTTCTTT. Amino acids: CASSSQGASTEAFF.

The chain couples TRBV18 to TRBJ2-2; TRBD1 aligns across 7 bases. Looked up from germline, CDR1 is KGHSH and CDR2 is LQKENI. With V trimmed by 6 bases and J by 0 bases, 7 bases remained unmatched. This CDR3 has 16 amino acids. The CDR3 sequence is CASSLRQGPNTGELFF. CDR3 nucleotides: TGTGCCAGCTCTCTCCGACAGGGACCGAACACCGGGGAGCTGTTTTTT. Based on the CDR3 plus reference TRBV18 and TRBJ2-2, the full variable domain is NAGVMQNPRHLVRRRGQEARLRCSPMKGHSHVYWYRQLPEEGLKFMVYLQKENIIDESGMPKERFSAEFPKEGPSILRIQQVVRGDSAAYFCASSLRQGPNTGELFFGEGSRLTVL.

This chain links TRBV9 with TRBJ2-1, with 8 bases identical to TRBD1. The CDR3 consists of 16 residues. Germline V lookup: CDR1 SGDLS, CDR2 YYNGEE. Germline trimming cut 0 bases from V and 4 bases from J; bases unmatched to any gene: 6. The chain's CDR3 is CASSVGRGPRYNEQFF. The CDR3 bases are TGTGCCAGCAGCGTAGGCAGGGGGCCACGGTACAATGAGCAGTTCTTC.

The rearrangement links TRBV19 to TRBJ2-1, with TRBD2 matching over 8 bases. V lost 8 bases and J lost 11; bases outside the gene matches: 5. The CDR3 consists of 11 residues. Germline V gene data show CDR1 as LNHDA and CDR2 as SQIVND (reference sequence). The CDR3 region has the DNA TGTGCCAGTTCGGGGGGGAGAAAGCAGTTCTTC. It is translated as CASSGGRKQFF.

The chain recombines TRBV19 with TRBJ1-1; the D is unclear. Trimming left V 8 bases short and J 6 bases short, with 16 bases between. The V gene's germline CDR1 is LNHDA and CDR2 SQIVND (reference sequence). This CDR3 comprises 13 residues. The CDR3 DNA reads TGTGCCAGTGGCCTCGGGTTTCAGTCTGAAGCTTTCTTT. Amino acids: CASGLGFQSEAFF.